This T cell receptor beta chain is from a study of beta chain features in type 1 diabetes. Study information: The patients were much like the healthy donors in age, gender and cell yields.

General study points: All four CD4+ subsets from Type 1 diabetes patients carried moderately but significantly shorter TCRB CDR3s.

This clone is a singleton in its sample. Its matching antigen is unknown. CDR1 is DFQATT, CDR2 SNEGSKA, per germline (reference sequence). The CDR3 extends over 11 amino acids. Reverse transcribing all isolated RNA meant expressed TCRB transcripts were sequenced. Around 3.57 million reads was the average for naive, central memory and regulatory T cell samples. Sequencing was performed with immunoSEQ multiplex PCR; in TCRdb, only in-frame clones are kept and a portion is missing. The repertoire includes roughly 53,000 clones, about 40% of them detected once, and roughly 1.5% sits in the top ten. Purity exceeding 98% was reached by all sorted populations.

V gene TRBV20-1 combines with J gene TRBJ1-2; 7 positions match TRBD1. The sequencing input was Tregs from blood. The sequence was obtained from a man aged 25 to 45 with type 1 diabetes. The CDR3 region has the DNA TGCACTCTTGACAGGGACTATGGCTACACCTTC. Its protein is CTLDRDYGYTF.